The clone carrying this T cell receptor (beta chain) occurred a few times. In the original processing: Quantification of nucleated cells was approximated via reference gene primer amplification. The data were produced by immunoSEQ multiplex PCR, yet TCRdb's version contains in-frame clones alone and is incomplete. The V and J calls and clone size come from that table; D and trimming were worked out from the DNA. The table has 70,000 or so clones, 75% to 85% seen once. Germline V CDR1 and CDR2: MNHNY, SVGAGI (reference sequence). V trimming: 6 bases; J trimming: 15 bases; junction bases outside the gene matches: 4. The CDR3 sequence is 11 residues long. This record comes from a study of blood T cell repertoires in COVID-19. Background on the study: Specimens from acute and convalescent COVID-19 originated in the United States, Italy and Spain. Sample material is recorded as cDNA or gDNA derived from T cells, B-cell-depleted T cells, or PBMCs.

This sequence was found in a human donor in a cohort sampled during active COVID-19. The sequenced sample was peripheral blood. The chain carries TRBV6-6 and TRBJ1-6; TRBD1 matches at 8 bases. The CDR3 nucleotides read TGTGCCAGCAGGGGACAGGAAGGCCTCCACTTT. Protein sequence: CASRGQEGLHF.